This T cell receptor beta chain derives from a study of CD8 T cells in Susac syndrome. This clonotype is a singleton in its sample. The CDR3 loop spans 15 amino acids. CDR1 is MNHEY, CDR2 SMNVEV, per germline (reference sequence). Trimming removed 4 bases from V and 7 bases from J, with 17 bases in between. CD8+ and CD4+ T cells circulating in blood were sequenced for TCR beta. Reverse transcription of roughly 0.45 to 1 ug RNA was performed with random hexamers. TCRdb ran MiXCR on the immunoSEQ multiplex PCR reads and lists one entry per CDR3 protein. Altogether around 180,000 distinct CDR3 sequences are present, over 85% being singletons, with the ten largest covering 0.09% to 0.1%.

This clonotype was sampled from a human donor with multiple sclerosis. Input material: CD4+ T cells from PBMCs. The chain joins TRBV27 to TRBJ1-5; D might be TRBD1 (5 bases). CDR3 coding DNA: TGTGCCAGCAGTTCCAATGCGGCAGGGTGGCAGCCCCAGCATTTT. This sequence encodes CASSSNAAGWQPQHF.